The 26 T cell receptor beta chains given below trace back to one sample, sequenced in a study of blood T cell repertoires in COVID-19. Profiling relied on immunoSEQ multiplex PCR, and the TCRdb table lists in-frame clones only, not all of them. The table includes a few hundred thousand clones, 90% detected once. Sequencing was performed on PBMCs or T cells enriched from blood (not recorded which). These receptors originate from a woman aged 18-30 years with acute COVID-19.

The rearrangement uses TRBV21-1 and TRBJ2-7; the table calls TRBD1, which could not be checked here. TRBV21-1 is reported as a pseudogene. There are 22 residues in the CDR3. For the CDR3, the DNA is TGTGCCAGCAGCAAAGGAAGGGAGTCCGGGACAGGGGTAATCCAAAAATCCTACGAGCAGTACTTC. It yields the protein CASSKGRESGTGVIQKSYEQYF.

V usage is TRBV28 and J usage is TRBJ1-3; 7 bases are a match to TRBD1. V was clipped by 6 bases and J by 0 bases; unmatched bases: 5. Germline V gene sequence: CDR1 MDHEN, CDR2 SYDVKM. The CDR3 is 15 amino acids. The CDR3 bases are TGTGCCAGCAGCAGGACAGGCCCCTCTGGAAACACCATATATTTT. Translating it yields CASSRTGPSGNTIYF.

The chain couples TRBV2 to TRBJ2-3; 7 nucleotides agree with TRBD2. V lost 6 bases and J lost 3; bases outside the gene matches: 15. The CDR3 totals 17 residues. Germline CDR1 is SNHLY and CDR2 is FYNNEI. CDR3 sequence: CASSRRGGKEGTDTQYF. DNA for the CDR3: TGTGCCAGCAGCCGACGGGGAGGGAAGGAGGGGACAGATACGCAGTATTTT. The whole variable domain, filled in from reference TRBV2 and TRBJ2-3, reads EPEVTQTPSHQVTQMGQEVILRCVPISNHLYFYWYRQILGQKVEFLVSFYNNEISEKSEIFDDQFSVERPDGSNFTLKIRSTKLEDSAMYFCASSRRGGKEGTDTQYFGPGTRLTVL.

V is TRBV29-1 and J is TRBJ1-1; 8 positions agree with TRBD1. This CDR3 spans 13 amino acids. Germline CDR1 reads SQVTM; CDR2 reads ANQGSEA. Germline trimming cut 6 bases from V and 5 bases from J; bases unmatched to any gene: 8. The DNA of the CDR3 is TGCAGCGTCCTAGGACAGGGTGGAACTGAAGCTTTCTTT. As protein: CSVLGQGGTEAFF.

V gene TRBV7-3 combines with J gene TRBJ1-4; 7 nucleotides line up with TRBD1. The CDR3 is made up of 15 amino acids. CDR1 is SGHTA and CDR2 is FQGTGA in the germline V gene. With 4 bases clipped from V and 4 bases from J, the junction kept 6 bases outside the gene matches. The CDR3 here is CASSSPTGLNEKLFF. In nucleotides, the CDR3 is TGTGCCAGCAGCTCTCCGACAGGGCTTAATGAAAAACTGTTTTTT.

The rearrangement uses TRBV7-9 and TRBJ2-7, with 7 bases identical to TRBD2. The ends lost 0 bases at V and 0 bases at J; junction bases unmatched: 2. Per germline, CDR1 SEHNR and CDR2 FQNEAQ (reference sequence). CDR3 length: 15 residues. The CDR3 DNA reads TGTGCCAGCAGCTTAGCGGGGACTATCTCCTACGAGCAGTACTTC. This sequence encodes CASSLAGTISYEQYF. The variable domain in full, with the rest retrieved from reference TRBV7-9 and TRBJ2-7, is DTGVSQNPRHKITKRGQNVTFRCDPISEHNRLYWYRQTLGQGPEFLTYFQNEAQLEKSRLLSDRFSAERPKGSFSTLEIQRTEQGDSAMYLCASSLAGTISYEQYFGPGTRLTVT.

This chain connects TRBV19 to TRBJ1-5, with D possibly being TRBD1 (5 bases). Germline V gives CDR1 LNHDA, CDR2 SQIVND (reference sequence). Trimming cost V 2 bases and J 2 bases, with 7 bases left between them. The CDR3 has 14 residues. The CDR3 DNA is TGTGCCAGTAGTATAAGCAGGGGCAATCAGCCCCAGCATTTT. It encodes CASSISRGNQPQHF.

The chain combines TRBV12-3 or TRBV12-4 with TRBJ1-5; weak D call: TRBD1 (5 bases). Trimming removed 5 bases at V and 7 bases at J, with 12 bases between. The CDR3 totals 13 residues. Written as DNA, the CDR3 is TGTGCCAGCAGTGACCGACAGTCACAGCCCCAGCATTTT. Its translation: CASSDRQSQPQHF.

The genes are TRBV14 and TRBJ2-2, with D tentatively TRBD1 (7 bases). The CDR3 has 17 residues. Germline loops: CDR1 SGHDN, CDR2 FVKESK. Trimming pared 0 bases from V and 3 bases from J, leaving 14 bases between. The CDR3 DNA reads TGTGCCAGCAGCCAAGATAGTTTCAGGGGGGACACCGGGGAGCTGTTTTTT. Residues: CASSQDSFRGDTGELFF.

This clone was recorded only once. The rearrangement joins TRBV12-3 or TRBV12-4 to TRBJ2-7, with TRBD2 as a possible D gene (6 bases). Trimming took 5 bases from V and 4 from J, leaving 12 bases between them. This CDR3 region has 13 residues. The CDR3 region is CASSPPGLYEQYF. In DNA, the CDR3 is TGTGCCAGCAGTCCCCCGGGACTTTACGAGCAGTACTTC.

The chain uses TRBV15 and TRBJ1-3; D is perhaps TRBD1 (5 bases). Looked up from germline, CDR1 is LNHNV and CDR2 is YYDKDF (reference sequence). V dropped 0 bases and J dropped 0 bases, with 15 bases sitting between them. There are 18 residues in the CDR3. CDR3 DNA: TGTGCCACCAGCAGAGATCATGCAGGGCCTCTCTCTGGAAACACCATATATTTT. Protein: CATSRDHAGPLSGNTIYF.

The chain links TRBV10-2 to TRBJ2-3, with no clear D. The CDR3 consists of 14 residues. Germline V gives CDR1 WSHSY, CDR2 SAAADI. Trimming took off 2 bases at V and 1 base at J, with 7 bases between the two ends. The CDR3, as DNA: TGCGCCAGCAGTGAGGAGAGCGGCACAGATACGCAGTATTTT. Encoded protein: CASSEESGTDTQYF.

This chain links TRBV5-4 with TRBJ2-7; D may be TRBD2 (7 bases). V dropped 1 base and J dropped 6 bases, with 23 bases sitting between them. Germline assignment: CDR1 SGHNT and CDR2 YYREEE (reference sequence). This CDR3 has 17 amino acids. Here the CDR3 reads CASSLLGGSGIGSEQYF. Written as DNA, the CDR3 is TGTGCCAGCAGCTTGTTGGGGGGCAGCGGGATCGGGTCCGAGCAGTACTTC.

This chain links TRBV3-1 (or the pseudogene TRBV3-2) with TRBJ2-7, with 9 positions matching TRBD2. In germline, CDR1 is LGHDT, CDR2 YNNKEL (reference sequence). The CDR3 spans 15 residues. V was clipped by 6 bases and J by 0 bases; unmatched bases: 6. CDR3 region: CASSLDSGSSYEQYF. The DNA of the CDR3 is TGTGCCAGCAGTCTCGATAGCGGGAGCTCCTACGAGCAGTACTTC.

The V call is TRBV28, the J call TRBJ2-2; tentative D call: TRBD1 (6 bases). The germline CDR1 and CDR2 sequences are MDHEN and SYDVKM. V was pared by 4 bases and J by 6 bases, with 12 bases between. CDR3 length: 14 amino acids. CDR3 nucleotide sequence: TGTGCCAGCAGTTCAGGACAGCCCTCCGGGGAGCTGTTTTTT. Amino acids: CASSSGQPSGELFF.

The genes are TRBV12-3 or TRBV12-4 and TRBJ1-5; D not certain. The CDR3 has 13 residues. Deletions cut 3 bases from V and 1 base from J, with 4 bases between. The CDR3 DNA sequence: TGTGCCAGCAGTTTCGGGAGCAATCAGCCCCAGCATTTT. Protein: CASSFGSNQPQHF.

This clone was detected only a few times. This rearrangement joins TRBV30 to TRBJ2-7; perhaps TRBD2 as D (5 bases). The germline V gene encodes CDR1 GTSNPN and CDR2 SVGIG (reference sequence). The CDR3 covers 11 residues. V shed 1 base and J shed 4 bases, with 5 bases lying between them. As DNA, the CDR3 is TGTGCCTGGAGTGCGGGATACGAGCAGTACTTC. It encodes CAWSAGYEQYF.

The chain employs TRBV2 and TRBJ1-6, with D maybe TRBD1 (5 bases). The V end lost 2 bases, the J end lost 3 bases, and 14 bases lay between the germline ends. The CDR3 is 17 amino acids. In germline, CDR1 is SNHLY, CDR2 FYNNEI. CDR3 in DNA: TGTGCCAGCAGTGAAATAGATGTGGGGCTCTATAATTCACCCCTCCACTTT. Amino acids: CASSEIDVGLYNSPLHF.

The V gene is TRBV9, the J gene TRBJ2-2, with D tentatively TRBD2 (6 bases). Per germline, CDR1 SGDLS and CDR2 YYNGEE. The CDR3 is 16 residues long. V gave up 0 bases and J gave up 2 bases, with 11 bases separating them. The CDR3 protein is CASSVGGSGNTGELFF. As DNA, the CDR3 is TGTGCCAGCAGCGTAGGAGGTAGCGGCAACACCGGGGAGCTGTTTTTT.

This clone was observed once. The chain recombines TRBV5-1 with TRBJ1-2; 12 bases line up with TRBD1. J lost 8 bases, V lost 0 bases, and 5 bases had no gene match. Germline assignment: CDR1 SGHRS and CDR2 YFSETQ. CDR3 size: 15 residues. The CDR3 region has the DNA TGCGCCAGCAGCTTGGAGATGGGGACAGGGGGCGGCTACACCTTC. This gives the protein CASSLEMGTGGGYTF.

J is TRBJ1-1 and V is TRBV5-1, with 8 positions matching TRBD1. Germline CDR1 is SGHRS and CDR2 is YFSETQ. The CDR3 consists of 15 residues. V gave up 3 bases and J gave up 3 bases; unmatched junction bases: 7. The CDR3 nucleotides read TGCGCCAGCAGCTCCTGGGACAGGCCATACACTGAAGCTTTCTTT. Translation: CASSSWDRPYTEAFF.

The CDR3 sequence is CASSPAGQGGNSPLHF. The DNA for the CDR3 is TGTGCCAGCAGCCCCGCCGGACAGGGAGGAAATTCACCCCTCCACTTT. The chain recombines TRBV7-6 with TRBJ1-6; 8 bases match TRBD1. Losses at the gene ends were 5 bases for V and 7 bases for J; bases not matched to a gene: 10. Germline-derived CDR1 and CDR2 are SGHVS and FNYEAQ. There are 16 residues in the CDR3.

The chain joins TRBV25-1 to TRBJ2-7; 9 nucleotides match TRBD2. This CDR3 is 16 amino acids long. Germline values: CDR1 MGHDK, CDR2 SYGVNS. J lost 2 bases, V lost 1 base, and 6 bases had no gene match. The CDR3, as DNA: TGTGCCAGCAGTGAATCCCGGGGACTAGCTGCCTACGAGCAGTACTTC. This translates into CASSESRGLAAYEQYF.

The gene calls are TRBV7-8 and TRBJ1-2; D ambiguous. Germline CDR1 and CDR2: SGHVS and FQNEAQ. The CDR3 sequence is 15 residues long. V lost 5 bases to trimming and J lost 7 bases, with 20 bases between them. CDR3: CASSPGTPGRSGYTF. In DNA form, the CDR3 reads TGTGCCAGCAGCCCCGGTACCCCAGGAAGAAGTGGCTACACCTTC.

CDR3 sequence reads: CASSYRDGGPGNTIYF. The CDR3, as DNA: TGTGCCAGCAGTTACCGGGACGGGGGTCCCGGAAACACCATATATTTT. This chain links TRBV6-5 with TRBJ1-3, with D tentatively TRBD1 (5 bases). This CDR3 has 16 residues. Trimming stripped 2 bases from V and 4 bases from J, with 15 bases between. Germline V gene lookup returns CDR1 MNHEY and CDR2 SVGAGI.

V is TRBV19 and J is TRBJ1-5; D is possibly TRBD1 (5 bases). Germline V gene sequence: CDR1 LNHDA, CDR2 SQIVND (reference sequence). The CDR3 has 14 residues. Trimming took 3 bases from V and 5 from J, leaving 11 bases between them. CDR3 nucleotide sequence: TGTGCCAGTAGTATGGAACAGGCTGATCAGCCCCAGCATTTT. Protein: CASSMEQADQPQHF. Variable domain in full (rest from reference TRBV19 and TRBJ1-5): DGGITQSPKYLFRKEGQNVTLSCEQNLNHDAMYWYRQDPGQGLRLIYYSQIVNDFQKGDIAEGYSVSREKKESFPLTVTSAQKNPTAFYLCASSMEQADQPQHFGDGTRLSIL.